A selection of T cell receptor beta chains follows, all from one sample in a study of shared clonotypes between healthy human individuals. Some clones are missing from TCRdb's copy, which holds only in-frame ones; the method was immunoSEQ multiplex PCR. The sample lists fewer than 3 million clones, just under 95% occurring once. Sequenced: naive CD4+ T cells from PBMCs. The receptors originated from a man aged 18 to 29 in good health. Some clones in this sample may be carry-over from other donors' samples. CDR3s include the opening cysteine and the closing phenylalanine or tryptophan. The D gene is left open where the match is weak. Expanded clones are given a class, and other clones once, few, many or no size at all.

>TRBV6-1|-|TRBJ2-5|14|-
TGTGCCAGCAGCCTTCAGGGGTGGCAAGAGACCCAGTACTTC
CASSLQGWQETQYF
>TRBV11-3|-|TRBJ2-3|15|-
TGTGCCAGCAGCCCGAGAGGTTCTGCCACAGATACGCAGTATTTT
CASSPRGSATDTQYF
>TRBV7-8|-|TRBJ2-5|15|-
TGTGCCAGCAGCTTAGCGTCCGGTGGGGTGGAGACCCAGTACTTC
CASSLASGGVETQYF
>TRBV19|-|TRBJ2-7|13|TRBD1
TGTGCCAGTAGGGGGGACAGGGCCTACGAGCAGTACTTC
CASRGDRAYEQYF
>TRBV5-5|-|TRBJ2-2|15|TRBD2
TGTGCCAGCAGAACAGCGGGAGGGCCTTACTGGGAGCTGTTTTTT
CASRTAGGPYWELFF
>TRBV4-1|once|TRBJ1-4|16|TRBD1
TGCGCCAGCAGCCTCGGACAGGCTGCAACTAATGAAAAACTGTTTTTT
CASSLGQAATNEKLFF
>TRBV7-9|-|TRBJ2-7|14|TRBD2
TGTGCCAGCAGCCAGATGACTAGCGGCTACGAGCAGTACTTC
CASSQMTSGYEQYF
>TRBV4-1|-|TRBJ2-3|15|TRBD1
TGCGCCAGCAGCCAACGGGACAGGGGGCAAGATACGCAGTATTTT
CASSQRDRGQDTQYF
>TRBV7-6|-|TRBJ2-3|15|-
TGTGCCAGCAGCTCCAGGACAGTGAGCACAGATACGCAGTATTTT
CASSSRTVSTDTQYF
>TRBV19|once|TRBJ2-3|14|-
TGTGCCAGTTCCGGACAGGGAGGGCCAGATACGCAGTATTTT
CASSGQGGPDTQYF
>TRBV9|-|TRBJ2-3|16|TRBD2
TGTGCCAGCAGCGCCGCAGCGGGAGACGGTACAGATACGCAGTATTTT
CASSAAAGDGTDTQYF
>TRBV7-6|once|TRBJ2-1|16|TRBD2
TGTGCCAGCAGCTTAGGAAGGACTAGCGGGAGCAATGAGCAGTTCTTC
CASSLGRTSGSNEQFF